The rows below give T cell receptor beta chains drawn from one sample of a study of T cells in Graves' hyperthyroidism and ophthalmopathy. TCRdb ran MiXCR on the multiplex PCR reads and lists one entry per CDR3 protein. The sample has about 640,000 distinct CDR3 sequences, about 45% seen once. The sample consisted of peripheral blood or thyroid tissue (not recorded which). The receptors come from an adult man with Graves' disease, either hyperthyroidism or ophthalmopathy (not recorded which). The conserved cysteine and the conserved F or W are not part of the CDR3 here. Not all rows give a size; the values are once, few, many and, for expanded clones, a class.

j_gene,v_gene,abundance,CDR3aa
TRBJ2-7,TRBV20-1,many,SASGMTSSYEQY
TRBJ1-5,TRBV5-5,many,ASSLGLGSNQPQH
TRBJ1-6,TRBV28,-,ASSTGTMSPLH
TRBJ2-2,TRBV10-3,-,AISGLAGNTGELF
TRBJ1-2,TRBV10-3,many,ASSEQGYGYT
TRBJ1-2,TRBV7-2,-,ASSLSRGVGYGYT
TRBJ1-3,TRBV2,few,ASAQGAASGNTIY
TRBJ1-5,TRBV6-1,-,AISEAVRGSNQPQH
TRBJ1-1,TRBV20-1,-,SASDGGKNTEAF
TRBJ2-7,TRBV20-1,few,SANRVYEQY
TRBJ2-7,TRBV20-1,few,SAYIPGASYEQY
TRBJ2-7,TRBV12-3/TRBV12-4,-,ASSVGGYEHY
TRBJ1-1,TRBV20-1,-,SARESAEIEAF
TRBJ1-6,TRBV15,-,ATSTGTEGSPLH
TRBJ2-2,TRBV7-9,-,ASEGALDGELF
TRBJ2-6,TRBV19,many,ASEDRAGANVLT
TRBJ2-7,TRBV10-3,many,AISEGGHYEQY
TRBJ2-7,TRBV10-3,few,AISEFSGGISNEQY
TRBJ1-4,TRBV11-3,few,ASSRTAATNEKLF
TRBJ1-5,TRBV12-3/TRBV12-4,many,ASSRTGANQPQH
TRBJ1-6,TRBV7-2,many,ASSSRQVDSPLH
TRBJ2-5,TRBV10-3,many,AISPGQGETQY
TRBJ2-5,TRBV20-1,many,SARVAGGRGETQY
TRBJ1-1,TRBV7-2,-,ASSRRGGLMNTEAF
TRBJ1-1,TRBV20-1,-,SARGGLKDTEAF
TRBJ1-1,TRBV20-1,-,SARVEAF
TRBJ1-2,TRBV19,-,ASNHQGRYGYT